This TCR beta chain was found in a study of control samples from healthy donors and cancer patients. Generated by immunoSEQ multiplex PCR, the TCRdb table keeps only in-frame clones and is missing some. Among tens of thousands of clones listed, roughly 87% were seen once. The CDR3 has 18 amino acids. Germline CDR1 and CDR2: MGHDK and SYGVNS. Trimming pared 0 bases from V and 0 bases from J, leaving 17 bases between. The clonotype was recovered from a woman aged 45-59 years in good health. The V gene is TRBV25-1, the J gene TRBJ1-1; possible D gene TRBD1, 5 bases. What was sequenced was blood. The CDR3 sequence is CASSEYWAGGVMNTEAFF. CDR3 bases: TGTGCCAGCAGTGAATATTGGGCAGGAGGGGTGATGAACACTGAAGCTTTCTTT.